The source of this T cell receptor (beta chain) is a study of blood T cell repertoires in COVID-19. Study-level information: Samples of COVID-19 (acute and convalescent) were obtained from the United States, Italy and Spain. T cells, B-cell-depleted T cells, or PBMCs supplied cDNA or gDNA.

V shed 2 bases and J shed 2 bases, with 6 bases lying between them. Germline loops: CDR1 LGHDT, CDR2 YNNKEL (reference sequence). The CDR3 has 13 residues. Source study methods: How many nucleated cells were present was estimated from reference gene primer amplification. Some clones are missing from TCRdb's copy, which holds only in-frame ones; the method was immunoSEQ multiplex PCR. The V and J calls and clone size were taken over from that table, and D and trimming were inferred from the DNA. The table records some 110,000 clones, around four fifths of them present only once. The TCR was taken from a woman aged 70 to 79 with acute or convalescent COVID-19. The chain is built from TRBV3-1 (or the pseudogene TRBV3-2) and TRBJ1-1; no clear D gene. Sequencing input: peripheral blood. CDR3 loop: CASSQTENTEAFF. As DNA, the CDR3 is TGTGCCAGCAGCCAAACAGAAAACACTGAAGCTTTCTTT.